This entry lists 15 T cell receptor beta chains sequenced from one sample in a study of OX40 agonist ivuxolimab in advanced cancers. Repertoires were generated with immunoSEQ multiplex PCR, while TCRdb's copy carries only in-frame clones and drops some. The table lists about 88,000 clones, around 85% of them singletons. Specimen: CD4+ or CD8+ T cells sorted from blood, collected in a trial of the OX40 agonist ivuxolimab. The source is an adult with an advanced solid tumor such as melanoma, head and neck, liver or kidney cancer.

The chain couples TRBV7-9 to TRBJ1-6; a weak D match, TRBD1 (5 bases). Trimming removed 1 base from V and 7 bases from J, with 11 bases in between. The CDR3 spans 15 residues. Germline CDR1 is SEHNR and CDR2 is FQNEAQ (reference sequence). The CDR3 is CASSLDDGGNSPLHF. The CDR3 DNA reads as TGTGCCAGCAGCTTAGACGACGGGGGGAATTCACCCCTCCACTTT.

This chain links TRBV2 with TRBJ2-7, with a possible D match to TRBD2 (5 bases). Germline CDR1 reads SNHLY; CDR2 reads FYNNEI. The V gene lost 5 bases and the J gene lost 5 bases, with 10 bases spanning the gap. The CDR3 runs to 12 residues. CDR3 sequence reads: CASSYSVDEQYF. The CDR3 DNA reads TGTGCCAGCAGTTATAGCGTAGACGAGCAGTACTTC.

In this sample, this clone turned up once. This chain links TRBV5-6 with TRBJ1-2; D is unclear. There are 11 residues in the CDR3. In germline, CDR1 is SGHDT, CDR2 YYEEEE. V lost 4 bases, J lost 9 bases, and 10 bases lay in between. CDR3 region: CASSTKTRYTF. DNA for the CDR3: TGTGCCAGCAGCACCAAGACCCGCTACACCTTC.

The gene calls are TRBV6-6 and TRBJ1-3; D possibly corresponds to TRBD1 (6 bases). V gave up 2 bases and J gave up 0 bases, with 11 bases separating them. The CDR3 contains 16 residues. CDR1 and CDR2 (germline): MNHNY, SVGAGI (reference sequence). DNA for the CDR3: TGTGCCAGCAGTTACAGTCAGGGGAACTCTGGAAACACCATATATTTT. It is translated as CASSYSQGNSGNTIYF.

V is TRBV7-9 and J is TRBJ2-1, with a weak D call TRBD1 (5 bases). The V end was cut by 3 bases, the J end by 11 bases, with 14 bases between. There are 13 residues in the CDR3. In germline, CDR1 is SEHNR, CDR2 FQNEAQ (reference sequence). CDR3 in amino acids: CASSLFPGPKQFF. DNA of the CDR3: TGTGCCAGCAGCTTGTTTCCAGGGCCTAAGCAGTTCTTC.

The chain recombines TRBV6-1 with TRBJ2-7; 7 bases fit TRBD1. The CDR3 is 14 residues long. After removal of 5 bases from V and 0 bases from J, the junction contained 4 bases not matched to a gene. Germline V gives CDR1 MNHNS, CDR2 SASEGT. CDR3 sequence reads: CASSRTGSSYEQYF. DNA for the CDR3: TGTGCCAGCAGTCGGACAGGAAGCTCCTACGAGCAGTACTTC.

This clone was seen once. The J gene is TRBJ2-3, the V gene TRBV19, with 10 bases identical to TRBD1. Germline assignment: CDR1 LNHDA and CDR2 SQIVND (reference sequence). Losses at the gene ends were 5 bases for V and 4 bases for J; bases not matched to a gene: 9. The CDR3 loop spans 16 amino acids. DNA for the CDR3: TGTGCCAGTAGTCAACCCGGGACAGGGGTCTCAGATACGCAGTATTTT. Amino acid sequence: CASSQPGTGVSDTQYF.

The chain recombines TRBV5-1 with TRBJ2-3, with D perhaps matching TRBD1 or TRBD2 (5 bases each). Trimming cost V 0 bases and J 1 base, with 9 bases left between them. CDR3 length equals 15 residues. CDR1 is SGHRS, CDR2 YFSETQ, per germline. The CDR3 reads CASSLAGTGTDTQYF. The CDR3 region has the DNA TGCGCCAGCAGCTTGGCAGGGACCGGCACAGATACGCAGTATTTT.

There are a few counts of this clone. V gene TRBV4-1 combines with J gene TRBJ2-2, with D unresolved. Trimming stripped 0 bases from V and 8 bases from J, with 13 bases between. The germline V gene has CDR1 MGHRA and CDR2 YSYEKL. CDR3 length: 15 amino acids. Written as DNA, the CDR3 is TGCGCCAGCAGCCAAGATAGAGCCCTGGGGGGGGAGCTGTTTTTT. Protein: CASSQDRALGGELFF.

The table lists this clone with a few counts. The V and J genes are TRBV19 and TRBJ1-2; D remains unclear. Per the germline V gene, CDR1 is LNHDA and CDR2 is SQIVND (reference sequence). Deletions cut 5 bases from V and 4 bases from J, with 14 bases between. The CDR3 loop spans 14 amino acids. CDR3 sequence: CASSDAREIYGYTF. CDR3 nucleotides: TGTGCCAGTAGTGACGCGCGGGAGATCTATGGCTACACCTTC. The complete variable domain, with remaining parts taken from reference TRBV19 and TRBJ1-2, reads DGGITQSPKYLFRKEGQNVTLSCEQNLNHDAMYWYRQDPGQGLRLIYYSQIVNDFQKGDIAEGYSVSREKKESFPLTVTSAQKNPTAFYLCASSDAREIYGYTFGSGTRLTVV.

The chain is built from TRBV2 and TRBJ1-5, with D tentatively TRBD1 (5 bases). Per the germline V gene, CDR1 is SNHLY and CDR2 is FYNNEI. Between the trimmed V and J ends, which lost 6 bases and 6 bases, there was a span of 18 bases. The CDR3 is 15 amino acids. The CDR3 DNA is TGTGCCAGCAGCGGGGACCGCTTGGGGGGTCAGCCCCAGCATTTT. Protein sequence: CASSGDRLGGQPQHF.

The rearrangement uses TRBV29-1 and TRBJ1-5; D gene ambiguous. V lost 4 bases to trimming and J lost 1 base, with 8 bases between them. Germline CDR1 and CDR2: SQVTM and ANQGSEA. CDR3 size: 13 residues. CDR3 amino acids: CSVVVGSNQPQHF. CDR3 DNA sequence: TGCAGCGTTGTGGTTGGGAGCAATCAGCCCCAGCATTTT.

The J gene is TRBJ2-5, the V gene TRBV28; no clear D gene. Germline V gives CDR1 MDHEN, CDR2 SYDVKM. The CDR3 is made up of 11 amino acids. The germline V and J ends were trimmed by 11 bases and 3 bases, with 10 bases remaining between them. The CDR3 region is CAASTEETQYF. In DNA form, the CDR3 reads TGTGCCGCATCAACTGAAGAGACCCAGTACTTC.

This rearrangement joins TRBV6-5 to TRBJ2-2; D perhaps matches TRBD2 (5 bases). Trimming left V 0 bases short and J 5 bases short, with 13 bases between. The CDR3 contains 16 residues. Germline V CDR1 and CDR2: MNHEY, SVGAGI. The CDR3 sequence: CASSYSGTRATGELFF. DNA for the CDR3: TGTGCCAGCAGTTACTCAGGAACTAGGGCGACCGGGGAGCTGTTTTTT.

This clone occurred once. V is TRBV18 and J is TRBJ1-2; 10 nucleotides align to TRBD1. Germline trimming cut 1 base from V and 6 bases from J; bases unmatched to any gene: 8. Germline assignment: CDR1 KGHSH and CDR2 LQKENI. This CDR3 has 16 amino acids. The CDR3 DNA is TGTGCCAGCTCACCACTCGACAGGGGGCGAAACGATGGCTACACCTTC. Translated: CASSPLDRGRNDGYTF. The entire variable domain, with the rest obtained from reference TRBV18 and TRBJ1-2, is as follows: NAGVMQNPRHLVRRRGQEARLRCSPMKGHSHVYWYRQLPEEGLKFMVYLQKENIIDESGMPKERFSAEFPKEGPSILRIQQVVRGDSAAYFCASSPLDRGRNDGYTFGSGTRLTVV.